Listed below are T cell receptor beta chains from one sample, sequenced in a study of T-cell memory formation after mild COVID-19. MiXCR, run by TCRdb on the 5' RACE reads, gives a single entry per CDR3 protein. Of approximately 410,000 distinct CDR3 sequences in the sample, less than 25% were seen once. The specimen was PBMCs or a T cell subset sorted from them (not recorded which). Receptor source: an adult woman who had mild COVID-19 (a few samples of this study predate the infection). Cell type and time point are not known. The CDR3 runs from the conserved cysteine through the conserved F or W. Each record gives: clone size, D gene, J gene, V gene, CDR3 protein, CDR3 DNA. The D gene is left open where the match is weak. Size is omitted from some rows. Given values are once, few, many or a class for expanded clones.

NA,NA,TRBJ2-6,TRBV4-2,CASSQDQARGANVLTF,TGTGCCAGCAGCCAAGATCAGGCGAGAGGGGCCAACGTCCTGACTTTC
NA,TRBD1,TRBJ1-1,TRBV27,CASSLSRGQREAFF,TGTGCCAGCAGTTTATCGAGGGGACAGCGCGAAGCTTTCTTT
few,TRBD1,TRBJ1-2,TRBV5-4,CASSFGQGNYGYTF,TGTGCCAGCAGCTTTGGACAGGGGAACTATGGCTACACCTTC
few,NA,TRBJ2-7,TRBV7-9,CASSSDRDGNSYEQYF,TGTGCCAGCAGCTCAGACCGGGACGGTAACTCCTACGAGCAGTACTTC
once,NA,TRBJ1-1,TRBV12-5,CASGLVLGVATEAFF,TGTGCTAGTGGTTTGGTACTGGGGGTGGCCACTGAAGCTTTCTTT
NA,TRBD1,TRBJ1-1,TRBV27,CASSNQGQGLGNTEAFF,TGTGCCAGCAGCAACCAAGGACAGGGGCTTGGGAACACTGAAGCTTTCTTT
NA,NA,TRBJ2-2,TRBV4-1,CASSRGVLAGELFF,TGCGCCAGCAGCCGAGGCGTATTAGCCGGGGAGCTGTTTTTT
few,NA,TRBJ1-1,TRBV2,CASREGPAFF,TGTGCCAGCCGAGAGGGTCCGGCTTTCTTT
few,NA,TRBJ2-5,TRBV5-1,CASSRTLGETQYF,TGCGCCAGCAGCCGAACCCTCGGGGAGACCCAGTACTTC
few,TRBD2,TRBJ2-7,TRBV4-1,CASSQGASGGYRYF,TGCGCCAGCAGCCAAGGGGCTAGCGGGGGGTACCGGTACTTC
NA,NA,TRBJ2-5,TRBV25-1,CASSRRETQHF,TGTGCCAGCAGTCGACGGGAGACCCAGCACTTC
NA,TRBD2,TRBJ2-1,TRBV6-5,CASSYSVSGYPKYEQFF,TGTGCCAGCAGTTACTCGGTTAGCGGGTATCCCAAGTATGAGCAGTTCTTC
few,NA,TRBJ2-4,TRBV2,CASLGGQAENIQYF,TGTGCCAGCCTGGGGGGCCAAGCGGAAAACATTCAGTACTTC
NA,NA,TRBJ2-7,TRBV27,CASSLKGQPSYEQYF,TGTGCCAGCAGCCTGAAGGGCCAGCCAAGTTACGAGCAGTACTTC
NA,NA,TRBJ1-1,TRBV5-1,CASSMAPQMNTEAFF,TGCGCCAGCAGCATGGCTCCCCAGATGAACACTGAAGCTTTCTTT
NA,NA,TRBJ2-1,TRBV19,CASSISGGHEQFF,TGTGCCAGTAGTATCTCCGGCGGGCATGAGCAGTTCTTC
few,NA,TRBJ2-1,TRBV30,CAWSATHNEQFF,TGTGCCTGGAGTGCTACTCACAATGAGCAGTTCTTC
few,NA,TRBJ1-5,TRBV27,CASSLRTDQPQHF,TGTGCCAGCAGTTTAAGGACCGATCAGCCCCAGCATTTT
NA,NA,TRBJ2-7,TRBV20-1,CSARDVAGVKYEQYF,TGCAGTGCTAGAGATGTGGCAGGGGTAAAATACGAGCAGTACTTC
once,TRBD1,TRBJ2-1,TRBV5-5,CASSLGYGTGSYNEQFF,TGTGCCAGCAGCTTGGGGTATGGGACAGGGTCCTACAATGAGCAGTTCTTC
once,NA,TRBJ2-1,TRBV6-4,CASSVGTATSEQFF,TGTGCCAGCAGTGTCGGAACCGCCACGAGTGAGCAGTTCTTC
many,NA,TRBJ2-1,TRBV24-1,CATSDLPGLSYNEQFF,TGTGCCACCAGTGATTTGCCGGGACTCTCCTACAATGAGCAGTTCTTC
few,TRBD2,TRBJ2-1,TRBV7-9,CASSLGGGLAFDEQFF,TGTGCCAGCAGCTTAGGTGGGGGACTAGCCTTCGATGAGCAGTTCTTC
NA,NA,TRBJ2-3,TRBV29-1,CSVELGDGTDTQYF,TGCAGCGTTGAACTAGGGGACGGCACAGATACGCAGTATTTT
NA,NA,TRBJ2-5,TRBV11-2,CASSSGGVVGKETQYF,TGTGCCAGCAGCTCGGGCGGTGTGGTGGGGAAAGAGACCCAGTACTTC
few,TRBD1,TRBJ1-2,TRBV7-2,CASSSHPRGTGGNYGYTF,TGTGCCAGCAGCTCCCATCCCCGGGGGACAGGGGGGAACTATGGCTACACCTTC
NA,NA,TRBJ2-1,TRBV6-5,CASTPSESYNEQFF,TGTGCCAGCACCCCTAGCGAGTCCTACAATGAGCAGTTCTTC
few,NA,TRBJ1-2,TRBV4-1,CASRGLDYGYTF,TGCGCCAGCAGGGGCCTAGACTATGGCTACACCTTC
once,TRBD2,TRBJ2-1,TRBV12-3/TRBV12-4,CASSSLVTSGYNEQFF,TGTGCCAGCAGCTCATTAGTTACTAGCGGTTACAATGAGCAGTTCTTC
many,NA,TRBJ1-6,TRBV15,CATSLIGGGNSPLHF,TGTGCCACCAGCTTAATAGGGGGTGGTAATTCACCCCTCCACTTT
NA,NA,TRBJ1-1,TRBV12-3/TRBV12-4,CASSLRGGDTEAFF,TGTGCCAGCAGTTTGAGGGGAGGGGACACTGAAGCTTTCTTT
few,TRBD2,TRBJ2-1,TRBV29-1,CSVAGTTLRLNEQFF,TGCAGCGTCGCCGGGACTACCCTTAGGTTGAATGAGCAGTTCTTC
few,NA,TRBJ2-1,TRBV20-1,CSAPLHSSPYNEQFF,TGCAGTGCCCCCCTGCACAGTTCCCCGTACAATGAGCAGTTCTTC
NA,TRBD1,TRBJ1-4,TRBV20-1,CSARAGTGGYEKLFF,TGCAGTGCTAGAGCAGGGACAGGGGGCTATGAAAAACTGTTTTTT